The 14 T cell receptor beta chains below come from one sample, sequenced in a study of T cell clusters in autoimmune cytopenias. TRB rearrangements were amplified by touch-down multiplex PCR with mixed TRB-A/B primers. TCRdb reworked the multiplex PCR reads into one entry per CDR3 protein, no DNA. In total, the table holds some 570 distinct CDR3 sequences. About 37,500 genome equivalents of blood DNA were amplified for TRB. The sample taken for sequencing was peripheral blood. Receptors originate from a human donor with an autoimmune cytopenia or autoimmune hepatitis (not recorded which).

By frequency, this clonotype is medium-sized (0.01 to 0.1%). This sequence joins TRBV7-2 and TRBJ1-6; TCRdb gives TRBD1 as the D gene, but with no DNA this cannot be confirmed. Germline CDR1 SGHTA, CDR2 FQGNSA. CDR3 length: 14 residues. CDR3 region: CASSPGQGWSPLHF.

The chain joins TRBV5-1 to TRBJ1-2; no DNA is available, so the TRBD1 call from TCRdb remains unchecked. Germline CDR1 is SGHRS and CDR2 is YFSETQ. The CDR3 runs 14 residues. CDR3 region: CASTYGDRTYGYTF.

This clonotype is medium-sized by frequency. The J gene is TRBJ1-4, the V gene TRBV5-5; with no DNA, the TCRdb D assignment of TRBD1 cannot be verified. The germline gives CDR1 SGHKS, CDR2 YYEKEE (reference sequence). This CDR3 has 15 amino acids. CDR3 sequence: CASSPEDRGQGKLFF.

Judged by frequency, this clonotype is medium-sized (0.01 to 0.1%). The V call is TRBV12-3 or TRBV12-4, the J call TRBJ2-4; TCRdb's D call of TRBD2 is untestable without DNA. This CDR3 is 14 amino acids long. The CDR3 spells CASTSRVGGTIQYF.

V is TRBV7-2 and J is TRBJ1-5; TCRdb returns TRBD1, unconfirmable since there is no DNA. This CDR3 spans 14 amino acids. Looked up from germline, CDR1 is SGHTA and CDR2 is FQGNSA. The CDR3 reads CASSTDRGSQPQHF.

Frequency places this clonotype as large. The CDR3 reads CASSAGVASGTSSYEQYF. The chain employs TRBV11-3 and TRBJ2-7; the TCRdb D gene call, TRBD2, has no DNA to confirm it. CDR3 length: 18 amino acids. Germline V lookup: CDR1 SGHNT, CDR2 YENEEA.

This clonotype is deemed medium-sized by its frequency. The chain uses TRBV7-9 and TRBJ2-5. The germline gives CDR1 SEHNR, CDR2 FQNEAQ (reference sequence). The CDR3 is 11 amino acids. The CDR3 sequence is CASSLAETQYF.

This clonotype registers medium-sized by frequency. The chain employs TRBV7-2 and TRBJ1-3; TCRdb indicates TRBD1, and absent DNA this call remains unverified. Germline assignment: CDR1 SGHTA and CDR2 FQGNSA. There are 15 residues in the CDR3. The CDR3 region is CASSLWAGAGNTIYF.

Its frequency marks this clonotype as large (0.1 to 1%). The chain has TRBV19 and TRBJ1-2; no DNA is available, so the TRBD1 call from TCRdb remains unchecked. CDR1 LNHDA and CDR2 SQIVND come from the germline V gene (reference sequence). CDR3 length equals 12 residues. The CDR3 loop is CASNGNNYGYTF.

The rearrangement joins TRBV20-1 to TRBJ2-7; no DNA is available, so the TRBD2 call from TCRdb remains unchecked. The CDR3 length is 14 residues. Germline lookup yields CDR1 DFQATT and CDR2 SNEGSKA (reference sequence). The CDR3: CSALRSSGSYEQYF.

This clonotype registers medium-sized by frequency. CDR3 sequence: CASRAGGNTDTQYF. J is TRBJ2-3 and V is TRBV28; absent DNA, TCRdb's TRBD2 call cannot be checked. Germline V gene lookup returns CDR1 MDHEN and CDR2 SYDVKM. The CDR3 is made up of 14 amino acids.

This clonotype is called large based on its frequency. The V gene is TRBV19, the J gene TRBJ2-1; TCRdb's assignment of TRBD2 cannot be checked, as there is no DNA. Looked up from germline, CDR1 is LNHDA and CDR2 is SQIVND (reference sequence). This CDR3 contains 19 residues. This CDR3 reads CASSILGLAGGSSYNEQFF. Based on the CDR3 plus reference TRBV19 and TRBJ2-1, the full variable domain is DGGITQSPKYLFRKEGQNVTLSCEQNLNHDAMYWYRQDPGQGLRLIYYSQIVNDFQKGDIAEGYSVSREKKESFPLTVTSAQKNPTAFYLCASSILGLAGGSSYNEQFFGPGTRLTVL.

Judged by frequency, this clonotype is medium-sized. The CDR3 region is CASSLPTSGSRYTGELFF. The chain carries TRBV7-9 and TRBJ2-2; TCRdb's assignment of TRBD2 cannot be checked, as there is no DNA. Germline lookup yields CDR1 SEHNR and CDR2 FQNEAQ (reference sequence). This CDR3 comprises 18 residues.

The rearrangement links TRBV4-1 to TRBJ1-2. Germline loops: CDR1 MGHRA, CDR2 YSYEKL. There are 17 residues in the CDR3. The CDR3 is CASSLGQIHDSGYGYTF.